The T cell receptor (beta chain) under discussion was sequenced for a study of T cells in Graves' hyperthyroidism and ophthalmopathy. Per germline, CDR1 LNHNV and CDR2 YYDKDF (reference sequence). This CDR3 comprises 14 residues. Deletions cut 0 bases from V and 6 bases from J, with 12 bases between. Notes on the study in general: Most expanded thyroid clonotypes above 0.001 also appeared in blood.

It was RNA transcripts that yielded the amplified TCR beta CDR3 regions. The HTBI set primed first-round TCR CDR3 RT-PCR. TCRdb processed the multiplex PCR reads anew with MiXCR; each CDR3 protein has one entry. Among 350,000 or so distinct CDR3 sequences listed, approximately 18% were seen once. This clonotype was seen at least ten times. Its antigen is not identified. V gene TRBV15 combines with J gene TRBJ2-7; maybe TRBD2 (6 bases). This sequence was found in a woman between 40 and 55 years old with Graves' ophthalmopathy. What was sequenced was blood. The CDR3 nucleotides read TGTGCCACCAGCAGAGATCGCATGGGGGGCGAGCAGTACTTC. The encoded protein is CATSRDRMGGEQYF.